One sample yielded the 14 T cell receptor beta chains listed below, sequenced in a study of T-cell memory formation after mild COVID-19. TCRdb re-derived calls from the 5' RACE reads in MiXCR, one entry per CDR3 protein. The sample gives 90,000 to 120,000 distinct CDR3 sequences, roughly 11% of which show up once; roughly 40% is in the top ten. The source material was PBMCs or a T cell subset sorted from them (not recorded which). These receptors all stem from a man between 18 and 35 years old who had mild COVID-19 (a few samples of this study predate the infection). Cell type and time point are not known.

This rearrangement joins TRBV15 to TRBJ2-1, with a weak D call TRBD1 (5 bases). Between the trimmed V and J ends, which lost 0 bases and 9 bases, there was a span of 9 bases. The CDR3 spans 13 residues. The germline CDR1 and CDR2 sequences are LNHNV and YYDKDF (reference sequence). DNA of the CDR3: TGTGCCACCAGCAGAGAGACAGTCCGTGAGCAGTTCTTC. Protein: CATSRETVREQFF.

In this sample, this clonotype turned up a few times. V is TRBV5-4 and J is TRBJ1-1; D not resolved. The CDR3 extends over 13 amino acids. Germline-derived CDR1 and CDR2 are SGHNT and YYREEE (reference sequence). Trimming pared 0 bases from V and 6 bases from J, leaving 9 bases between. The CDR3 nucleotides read TGTGCCAGCAGCTTGGCTATAGGGTCTGAAGCTTTCTTT. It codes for CASSLAIGSEAFF. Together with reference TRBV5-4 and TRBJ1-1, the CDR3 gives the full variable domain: ETGVTQSPTHLIKTRGQQVTLRCSSQSGHNTVSWYQQALGQGPQFIFQYYREEENGRGNFPPRFSGLQFPNYSSELNVNALELDDSALYLCASSLAIGSEAFFGQGTRLTVV.

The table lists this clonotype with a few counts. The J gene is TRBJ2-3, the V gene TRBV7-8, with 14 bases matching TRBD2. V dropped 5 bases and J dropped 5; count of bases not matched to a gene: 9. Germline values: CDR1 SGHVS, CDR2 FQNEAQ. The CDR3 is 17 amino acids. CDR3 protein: CASSLTGTSGGKDTQYF. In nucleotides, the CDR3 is TGTGCCAGCAGCCTTACCGGGACTAGCGGGGGAAAAGATACGCAGTATTTT.

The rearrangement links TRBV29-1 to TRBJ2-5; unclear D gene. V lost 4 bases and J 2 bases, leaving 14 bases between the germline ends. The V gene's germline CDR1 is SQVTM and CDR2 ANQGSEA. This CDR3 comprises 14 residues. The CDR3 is CSVVPIIAQETQYF. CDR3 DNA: TGCAGCGTTGTCCCGATTATAGCACAAGAGACCCAGTACTTC.

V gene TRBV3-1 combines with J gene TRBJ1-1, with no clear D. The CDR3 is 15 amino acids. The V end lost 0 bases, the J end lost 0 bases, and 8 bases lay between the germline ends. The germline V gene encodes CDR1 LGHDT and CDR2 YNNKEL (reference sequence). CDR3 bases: TGTGCCAGCAGCCAAGATTTTGGGGTGAACACTGAAGCTTTCTTT. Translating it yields CASSQDFGVNTEAFF.

This chain's CDR3 is CASSQDEGGQETQYF. CDR3 bases: TGCGCCAGCAGCCAAGATGAGGGGGGCCAAGAGACCCAGTACTTC. The chain carries TRBV4-3 and TRBJ2-5; D might be TRBD1 or TRBD2, each matching 6 bases. Germline assignment: CDR1 LGHNA and CDR2 YSLEER. The CDR3 has 15 amino acids. The germline V and J ends were trimmed by 0 bases and 1 base, with 9 bases remaining between them.

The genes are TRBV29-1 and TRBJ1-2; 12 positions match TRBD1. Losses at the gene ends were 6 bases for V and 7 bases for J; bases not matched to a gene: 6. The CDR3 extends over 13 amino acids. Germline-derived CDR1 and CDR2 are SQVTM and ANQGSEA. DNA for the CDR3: TGCAGCGTAACCGGGACAGGGGGCTTTGGCTACACCTTC. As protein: CSVTGTGGFGYTF.

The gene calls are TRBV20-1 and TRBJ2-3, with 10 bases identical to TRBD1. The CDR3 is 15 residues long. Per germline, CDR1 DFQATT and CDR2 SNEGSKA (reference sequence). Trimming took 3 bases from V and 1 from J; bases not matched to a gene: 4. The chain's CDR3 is CSARTGTGGTDTQYF. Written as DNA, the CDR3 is TGCAGTGCTAGGACCGGGACAGGGGGCACAGATACGCAGTATTTT.

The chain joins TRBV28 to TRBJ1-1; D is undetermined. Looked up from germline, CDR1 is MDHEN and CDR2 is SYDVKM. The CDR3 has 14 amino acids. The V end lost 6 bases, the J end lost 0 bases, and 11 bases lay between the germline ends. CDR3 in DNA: TGTGCCAGCAGCCCCACAGTCATGAACACTGAAGCTTTCTTT. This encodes CASSPTVMNTEAFF.

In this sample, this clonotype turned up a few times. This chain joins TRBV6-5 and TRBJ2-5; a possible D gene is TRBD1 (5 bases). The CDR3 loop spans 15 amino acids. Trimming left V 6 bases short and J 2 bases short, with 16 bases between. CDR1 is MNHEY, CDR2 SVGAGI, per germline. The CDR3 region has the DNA TGTGCCAGCAGCTCTATGGGGCCAGAGCAAGAGACCCAGTACTTC. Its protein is CASSSMGPEQETQYF.

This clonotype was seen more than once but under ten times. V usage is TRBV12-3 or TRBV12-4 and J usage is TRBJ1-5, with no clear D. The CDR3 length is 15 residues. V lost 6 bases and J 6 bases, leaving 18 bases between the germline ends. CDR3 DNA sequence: TGTGCCAGCAGCCACACCCAAAGCGGGTTTCAGCCCCAGCATTTT. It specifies CASSHTQSGFQPQHF.

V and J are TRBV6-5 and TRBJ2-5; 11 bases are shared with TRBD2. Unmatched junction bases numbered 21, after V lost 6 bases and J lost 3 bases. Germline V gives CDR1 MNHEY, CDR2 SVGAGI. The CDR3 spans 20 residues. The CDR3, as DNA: TGTGCCAGCAGCCGCCTAAGGTCGGCTTCGGGACTAGCGGCAAAAGAGACCCAGTACTTC. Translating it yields CASSRLRSASGLAAKETQYF.

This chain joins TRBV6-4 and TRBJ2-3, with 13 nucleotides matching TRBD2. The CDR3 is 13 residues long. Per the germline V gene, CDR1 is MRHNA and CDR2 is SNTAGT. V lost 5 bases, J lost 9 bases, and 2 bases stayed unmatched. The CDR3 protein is CASSMGLAGTQYF. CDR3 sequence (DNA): TGTGCCAGCAGTATGGGACTAGCGGGGACGCAGTATTTT.

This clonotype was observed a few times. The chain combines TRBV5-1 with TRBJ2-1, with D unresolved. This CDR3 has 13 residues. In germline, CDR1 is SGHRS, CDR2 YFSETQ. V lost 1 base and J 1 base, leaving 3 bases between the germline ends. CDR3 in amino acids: CASSLQSYNEQFF. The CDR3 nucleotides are TGCGCCAGCAGCTTGCAGTCCTACAATGAGCAGTTCTTC. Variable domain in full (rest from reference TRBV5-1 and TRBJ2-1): KAGVTQTPRYLIKTRGQQVTLSCSPISGHRSVSWYQQTPGQGLQFLFEYFSETQRNKGNFPGRFSGRQFSNSRSEMNVSTLELGDSALYLCASSLQSYNEQFFGPGTRLTVL.